The T cell receptor beta chain described here comes from a study of blood T cells in healthy people across ages. Trimming took 3 bases from V and 8 from J; bases not matched to a gene: 7. CDR1 and CDR2 from the germline V gene are SGDLS and YYNGEE. The CDR3 is 15 amino acids. Primed by a sample-barcoded 5' primer and a J-beta primer mix, a second PCR proceeded for 7 to 11 cycles. All cDNA molecules were each tagged by a template-switch adaptor with 12 random nucleotides. TCRdb analysed the 5' RACE reads with MiXCR anew, one entry per CDR3 protein. In the table there are over 1,500,000 distinct CDR3 sequences, just under 50% of which are singletons.

The specimen sequenced was blood. The J gene is TRBJ2-1, the V gene TRBV9, with 11 bases identical to TRBD1. This receptor was obtained from a woman aged 40 to 50 in good health. This CDR3 reads CASSGRDRGGHEQFF. The CDR3 nucleotides read TGTGCCAGCAGCGGCCGGGACAGGGGGGGACATGAGCAGTTCTTC.